The 10 T cell receptor beta chains listed next were all sequenced from one sample in a study of T cell repertoires in cytomegalovirus infection. TCRdb recomputed calls from the reads with MiXCR, one row per CDR3 protein. Counted here are hundreds of thousands of distinct CDR3 sequences, about 30% occurring once; the ten biggest clones make up 9.5% to 15%. Antigens for these TCRs are unknown. This material consisted of cultured CD8+ T cells from PBMCs, taken from culture after CMV antigen stimulation. The source is a human donor in good health (CMV status not recorded). Some clones in this sample may be carry-over from other donors' samples.

This clonotype was observed a handful of times. V and J are TRBV12-3 or TRBV12-4 and TRBJ2-3, with 12 nucleotides matching TRBD2. This CDR3 contains 16 residues. The trim removed 5 bases at V and 2 bases at J, leaving 5 bases unmatched. CDR3 nucleotide sequence: TGTGCCAGCAGTCCCCGACTAGCGGGGGCCACAGATACGCAGTATTTT. Translation: CASSPRLAGATDTQYF.

This clonotype showed up just a few times. CDR3 DNA: TGCGCCAGCAGCCAAGCTATCGTAGGGGGGGACACCGGGGAGCTGTTTTTT. Protein product: CASSQAIVGGDTGELFF. This chain joins TRBV4-1 and TRBJ2-2; a possible D gene is TRBD2 (7 bases). CDR1 and CDR2 (germline): MGHRA, YSYEKL. The V end was cut by 1 base, the J end by 3 bases, with 15 bases between. CDR3 length: 17 amino acids.

To note about this clonotype: The junction departs from the called germline gene at one end, perhaps through a read error. The V call is TRBV7-6, the J call TRBJ2-6; no firm D call. This CDR3 has 17 amino acids. Germline V gives CDR1 SGHVS, CDR2 FNYEAQ. In DNA form, the CDR3 reads TGTGCCAGCAACTTAGAACAGACCTACTCTGGGGCCAACGTCCTGACTTTC. Its protein product is CASNLEQTYSGANVLTF.

On this clonotype: At one end, the junction sequence differs from germline, possibly due to a read error. The genes are TRBV7-9 and TRBJ1-1, with D maybe TRBD1 (5 bases). This CDR3 has 15 amino acids. Germline V lookup: CDR1 SEHNR, CDR2 FQNEAQ (reference sequence). The CDR3 is CASSLDWAGNTVAFF. The DNA of the CDR3 is TGTGCCAGCAGCTTAGATTGGGCAGGGAACACTGTAGCTTTCTTT.

This clonotype was detected once. V and J are TRBV10-2 and TRBJ2-5; 7 nucleotides align to TRBD2. The CDR3 consists of 17 residues. The V and J ends lost 2 bases and 2 bases, in that order; junction bases with no gene match: 11. Per germline, CDR1 WSHSY and CDR2 SAAADI. The CDR3 reads CASSEPHVRGVQETQYF. CDR3 nucleotide sequence: TGCGCCAGCAGTGAGCCTCACGTCCGGGGGGTTCAAGAGACCCAGTACTTC.

This clonotype appeared many times. The chain links TRBV7-6 to TRBJ2-2; 9 bases are shared with TRBD1. Germline CDR1 reads SGHVS; CDR2 reads FNYEAQ. This CDR3 has 16 amino acids. Trimming removed 5 bases from V and 2 bases from J; junction bases left unmatched: 6. In DNA, the CDR3 is TGTGCCAGCAGCGCCCCGGGACAGGGAAACACCGGGGAGCTGTTTTTT. This translates into CASSAPGQGNTGELFF. Full variable domain (remainder filled in from reference TRBV7-6 and TRBJ2-2): GAGVSQSPRYKVTKRGQDVALRCDPISGHVSLYWYRQALGQGPEFLTYFNYEAQQDKSGLPNDRFSAERPEGSISTLTIQRTEQRDSAMYRCASSAPGQGNTGELFFGEGSRLTVL.

About this clonotype: One end of the junction does not line up with germline, which may come from a read error. The chain employs TRBV7-6 and TRBJ2-5; tentative D call: TRBD1 (5 bases). Germline CDR1 is SGHVS and CDR2 is FNYEAQ. CDR3 length: 15 residues. The CDR3 here is CASSLEAGNRETRYF. CDR3 DNA sequence: TGTGCCAGCAGCTTAGAGGCAGGGAACCGCGAGACCCGGTACTTC.

The sample holds a few counts of this clonotype. This chain connects TRBV15 to TRBJ2-7; D possibly corresponds to TRBD2 (6 bases). This CDR3 spans 14 amino acids. Per the germline V gene, CDR1 is LNHNV and CDR2 is YYDKDF (reference sequence). Trimming cost V 5 bases and J 2 bases, with 13 bases left between them. CDR3 sequence: CATSQGAGAYEQYV. The CDR3 DNA follows: TGTGCCACCAGCCAGGGAGCGGGTGCCTACGAGCAGTACGTC.

At least ten counts were recorded for this clonotype. The rearrangement joins TRBV7-8 to TRBJ2-2; D gene ambiguous. The CDR3 has 10 residues. The germline V gene encodes CDR1 SGHVS and CDR2 FQNEAQ. Trimming took 7 bases from V and 6 from J, leaving 3 bases between them. The CDR3 here is CASMAGELFF. The CDR3 DNA reads TGTGCCAGCATGGCCGGGGAGCTGTTTTTT.

The rearrangement uses TRBV6-2 or TRBV6-3 and TRBJ1-1; maybe TRBD1 (5 bases). V lost 2 bases and J 3 bases, leaving 10 bases between the germline ends. The germline gives CDR1 MNHEY, CDR2 SVGEGT. There are 14 residues in the CDR3. The CDR3 DNA reads TGTGCCAGCAGTTACCTCGACAGCTACACTGAAGCTTTCTTT. Protein sequence: CASSYLDSYTEAFF.